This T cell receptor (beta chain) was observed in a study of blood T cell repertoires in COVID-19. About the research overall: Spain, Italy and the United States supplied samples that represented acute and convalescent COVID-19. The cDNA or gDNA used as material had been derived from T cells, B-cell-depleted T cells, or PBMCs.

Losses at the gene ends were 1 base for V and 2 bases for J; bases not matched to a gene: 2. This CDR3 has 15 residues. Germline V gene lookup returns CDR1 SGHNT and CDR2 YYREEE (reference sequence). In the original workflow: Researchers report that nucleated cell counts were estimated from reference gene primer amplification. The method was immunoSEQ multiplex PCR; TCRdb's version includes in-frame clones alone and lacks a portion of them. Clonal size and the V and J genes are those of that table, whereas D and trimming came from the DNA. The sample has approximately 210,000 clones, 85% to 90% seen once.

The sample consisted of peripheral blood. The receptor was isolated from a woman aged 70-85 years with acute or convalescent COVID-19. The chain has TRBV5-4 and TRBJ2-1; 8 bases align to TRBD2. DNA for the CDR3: TGTGCCAGCAGCTTGACTAGCGGTACCTACAATGAGCAGTTCTTC. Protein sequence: CASSLTSGTYNEQFF.